This TCR beta chain was obtained from a study of regulatory T cells in long-lasting Graves disease. Study-level information: Graves' cases, newly diagnosed, had used antithyroid drugs under 3 months. General study points: TCR diversity was lower in persistent Graves' patients (versus newly diagnosed ones). Sharing of public clonotypes was greater in persistent patients (2,741) than in new patients (about 970).

Arm-PCR of CDR3 regions with iRepertoire HTBI primers generated TCR beta libraries. In TCRdb, the multiplex PCR reads were re-called with MiXCR into one record per CDR3 protein. The profile shows about 370,000 distinct CDR3 sequences, around 15% of them singletons. V lost 4 bases to trimming and J lost 0 bases, with 12 bases between them. CDR3 length: 16 residues. Germline assignment: CDR1 SGHTA and CDR2 FQGTGA. Specified time point: newly diagnosed GD, antithyroid drugs for less than 3 months. Scientists built the TCR library using RNA that was extracted from PBMCs. By American Thyroid Association guidelines, Graves' disease was diagnosed in the cohort. On this clonotype: Its target is not known.

This sample comprised peripheral blood mononuclear cells (PBMCs), obtained at new diagnosis, from a patient treated with antithyroid drugs. This TCR derives from a female donor with Graves disease. The V call is TRBV7-3, the J call TRBJ2-2, with D possibly TRBD2 on 6 matching bases. The CDR3 loop is CASSSTSNANTGELFF. The CDR3 nucleotides read TGTGCCAGCAGCTCTACTAGCAACGCGAACACCGGGGAGCTGTTTTTT.